This T cell receptor beta chain was recovered during a study of blood T cell repertoires in COVID-19. Across the whole study: The origin of the acute and convalescent COVID-19 samples was the United States, Italy and Spain.

Here immunoSEQ multiplex PCR was the method, and the copy in TCRdb shows in-frame clones only, minus some. Here the sample spans about 260,000 clones, about 84% being singletons. Those enrolled, adults aged roughly 18 to 89 years, came from about two dozen US areas. The CDR3 has 16 residues. J was trimmed by 5 bases and V by 10 bases; bases with no gene match: 20. CDR1 PRHDT and CDR2 FYEKMQ come from the germline V gene (reference sequence). This chain connects TRBV13 to TRBJ2-7, with 7 bases identical to TRBD1. Sequenced material: PBMCs or T cells enriched from blood (not recorded which). The source of this sequence is a woman aged 45-59 years who had recovered from COVID-19. The CDR3 spells CATRQGRLVSEDEQYF. The CDR3 DNA sequence: TGTGCCACCCGACAGGGAAGGTTGGTTTCGGAGGACGAGCAGTACTTC.